This TCR beta chain appears in the sequencing data of a study of cytomegalovirus exposure and HLA in healthy donors (dated by TCRdb to 2017 to 2019). With regard to the full study: An earlier analysis of more than 550 of the donors reported approximately 300 Gb of sequence data and around 100 million unique TCR beta sequences obtained from some 170 million T cells. An early release covering 550 to 650 HLA-typed donors comprised 300 to 350 gigabases of sequencing data and roughly 86 million unique TCR sequences. All discovery cohort repertoires had been generated on a single sequencing platform. Typing coverage varied by locus: roughly 620-630 donors for A, B, C, DRB1 and DQB1; roughly 500 for DQA1; some 610 for DPA1; fewer than 480 for DPB1. In a later genetic analysis, genome-wide SNP genotypes for about 55% of the roughly 700 donors were used, and that subset was treated as a discovery cohort. HLA typing covered class I and class II loci at four-digit resolution. To decide whether each TCR beta V gene segment behaved as functional or pseudogenic, an earlier analysis of over 500 of the donors relied on high-throughput TCR beta sequencing. The genetic ancestry cluster associated with self-reported Caucasian donors included roughly 84% of the roughly 400 genotyped donors. The study combined high-throughput TCR immunosequencing, statistical association of individual TCRs with disease status, and machine learning to predict cytomegalovirus infection status. Among about 400 genotyped donors of the cohort, an average of approximately 220,000 unique TCR beta nucleotide sequences was sequenced per donor, of which about 20% were non-productive. In a later analysis, previously published TCR beta repertoires from several hundred donors were re-analyzed and high-resolution HLA genotyping was added so that TCR occurrence patterns could be studied. Rather than using new phenotypic data, the later analysis identified candidate immune exposures from TCR beta sequences and from how often those sequences occurred across donors. The study aimed to test whether cataloging public T cell receptors could reveal signatures of past pathogen exposure. Donor age, sex, ethnicity and CMV serostatus were collected together with the repertoire data. A separate validation cohort of some 130 different subjects was used in addition to the 666-subject first cohort. About 5 DR-DQ haplotypes were handled as single units for association and clustering, since linkage in the cohort was strong. The study used immunosequencing to profile the T cell repertoires of several hundred subjects and linked those repertoires to cytomegalovirus serostatus. Beyond this particular receptor, the publication reports: An association between a missense DCLRE1C variant and V-gene and J-gene trimming of TCR beta chains was found in a later genetic analysis and replicated in an independent cohort. In a later analysis, some 17,000 TCR beta sequences were associated with specific HLA alleles at a false discovery rate of 0.05. Strong co-occurrence of HLA alleles, especially DR and DQ, made assigning TCR associations to individual alleles difficult. A cluster of highly shared sequence variants was judged likely to be a technical artifact of the sequencing pipeline. An earlier analysis of approximately 590 of the donors showed that most TCR beta V segments appeared in productive rearrangements either about 90% or about 30% of the time, which broadly matched IMGT annotations. A later analysis found that HLA-associated TCR beta chains were more clonally expanded and had lower generation probabilities than equally common non-associated chains. Sequencing depth was assumed to be roughly uniform across donors in the presence/absence analyses, though that assumption may not hold. In vitro tests confirmed that three of the cytomegalovirus-associated TCR beta chains recognize cytomegalovirus antigens. In a later analysis, TCR association rates were found to vary across HLA loci, with the most associated TCRs seen for DRB1 alleles and the fewest for HLA-C alleles. For the cohort, immune exposure information was limited to CMV serostatus. The authors suggested that the approach could potentially be generalized to other disease states and immunological phenotypes. Across donors, most TCR sequences were observed very rarely, whereas some public TCRs were present in many individuals. Correlated functional status among segregating V segments might reflect linkage disequilibrium, but an unknown experimental factor could not be ruled out. A total of fewer than 200 TCR beta chains were listed by the study as associated with cytomegalovirus. The 87-base-pair reads could not distinguish some IMGT-functional V segments, including TRBV6-2 and TRBV6-3, so those segments were excluded. A later analysis reported that several top co-occurrence clusters appeared linked to parvovirus B19, influenza, CMV and Epstein-Barr virus. Because HLA typing was unavailable for some donors at each locus, only the typed subset was used in association tests. Because counts were too low, 15 or so rarely observed V segments, including chromosome 9 orphons, were excluded from the earlier analysis of 587 of the donors. According to a later genetic analysis, donors in an Asian-associated ancestry cluster had fewer N-insertions in productive TCRs than the approximately 700-donor mean. A further reported finding was that TCR beta sequences accurately predicted the HLA-A and HLA-B alleles for most subjects in the first cohort. In a later analysis, most CMV-associated TCR beta chains were found to appear HLA-restricted, with HLA associations seemingly driven largely by CMV exposure. This cohort had only TCR beta chains sequenced, and the lack of alpha or paired-chain data limited which features could be detected. The classifier was reported to diagnose cytomegalovirus status with high specificity and sensitivity in both the original and validation cohorts.

This clone has a handful of counts. This clone's antigen is unknown. No clone much larger than this one lies a single base away; base qualities are absent. The cohort comprised approximately 700 healthy bone marrow donors. Cohort members were all nominally healthy when sampled, although unrecorded immune exposures were likely present. The donor was CMV seropositive and belonged to the group of around 300 seropositive cohort members. Each donor provided a peripheral blood sample, and peripheral blood mononuclear cells were used for TCR beta sequencing. The Qiagen DNeasy Blood Extraction Kit was used to extract genomic DNA from the blood cell samples. The germline V gene provides CDR1 ENHRY and CDR2 SYGVKD. Taken from cysteine to phenylalanine, the CDR3 has 16 residues. Only the CDR3 part of the read is kept: 48 bases, read in frame from the first base. V gives up 0 bases and J gives up 7 bases, and the segment between their germline ends measures 18 bases.

The library was made by the immunoSEQ multiplex PCR assay. The multiplex PCR relied on a mix of 60 forward primers for TCR Vbeta segments and 13 reverse primers for TCR Jbeta segments. A multiplex PCR assay on genomic DNA amplified the CDR3 region of rearranged TCR beta genes. The amplified TCR beta libraries were sequenced on the Illumina HiSeq System as 87-base-pair reads. The paper's processing steps were these. Across the 500 to 850 repertoires, a later analysis counted approximately 83 million unique TCR beta chains, roughly 11 million of which were shared by at least two donors. A nearest-neighbor algorithm error-corrected the raw reads and collapsed the reads into unique sequences, merging closely related sequences to remove PCR and sequencing errors. Alignment of CDR3 sequences to IMGT reference sequences was used to assign V, D and J gene segments. For a sequence to be retained, at least a six-nucleotide match to both a V gene segment and a J gene segment was required. Rearrangements were called productive when the CDR3 lacked stop codons and stayed in frame with V and J; all others were non-productive. Following IMGT convention, CDR3 was defined as the stretch from the second conserved V-encoded cysteine up to the conserved J-encoded phenylalanine. In an earlier analysis of just under 600 of the donors, sequences lacking an unambiguous match to a single V gene segment were excluded. An earlier analysis of about 600 of the donors called V segments functional above 56.7% productive rearrangements and segregating when the between-donor standard deviation exceeded 5%. To diagnose cytomegalovirus status from the catalog of TCR beta chain sequences, a statistical classification framework was built. In a later analysis, V and J genes were assigned by comparing TCR nucleotide sequences against IMGT/GENE-DB human TR gene sequences. In a later analysis, CDR3 sequences and most-parsimonious VDJ recombination scenarios were assigned using the TCRdist pipeline. In a later analysis, each TCR beta chain was defined by its CDR3 amino acid sequence together with its V-gene family, and reads lacking a unique V-gene family were excluded. To address suspected cross-contamination and a sequencing artifact, a later analysis removed around 600 highly shared, low-generation-probability nucleotide sequences. In a later analysis, a clonal expansion index was calculated for each public chain from normalized within-repertoire ranks of inferred template counts. Generation probabilities in a later analysis came from a VDJ recombination model fitted to out-of-frame rearrangements, and those results were checked against IGoR. In a later analysis, hypergeometric tests were used to score TCR-TCR, TCR-HLA and TCR-CMV co-occurrence, with a repertoire-size bias correction applied to TCR pairs. A later analysis estimated false discovery rates by permuting HLA or CMV assignments 20 times. A later analysis grouped co-occurring TCRs with DBSCAN, adding TCRdist sequence similarity when clustering within HLA-allele-positive subsets. For co-occurrence clustering, repertoires with fewer than 30,000 or more than 120,000 public chains were excluded, along with five repertoires with anomalous nucleotide sharing. TCRdb stores this immuneACCESS table with in-frame sequences only. Part of the clones is absent; in the studies checked, under half of the shortfall reflects unresolved V genes, and no reason is known for the rest. The D gene and trimming were derived from the DNA, and the V and J assignments and clone size from that table. A total of fewer than 130,000 clones appear in this sample, roughly 70% of them only once. Of the sample, approximately 11% falls within the top ten clones.

The source of this sequence is a man aged 35 to 55 in good health and CMV-seropositive. The V and J segments used are TRBV10-3 and TRBJ2-5, with a tentative D gene TRBD1 over 7 matching bases. Sequencing was done on a sample of PBMCs. The CDR3 amino acid sequence is: CAISESSSLQGGTQYF. The DNA reads TGTGCCATCAGTGAGTCGTCTAGCCTCCAGGGGGGGACCCAGTACTTC.